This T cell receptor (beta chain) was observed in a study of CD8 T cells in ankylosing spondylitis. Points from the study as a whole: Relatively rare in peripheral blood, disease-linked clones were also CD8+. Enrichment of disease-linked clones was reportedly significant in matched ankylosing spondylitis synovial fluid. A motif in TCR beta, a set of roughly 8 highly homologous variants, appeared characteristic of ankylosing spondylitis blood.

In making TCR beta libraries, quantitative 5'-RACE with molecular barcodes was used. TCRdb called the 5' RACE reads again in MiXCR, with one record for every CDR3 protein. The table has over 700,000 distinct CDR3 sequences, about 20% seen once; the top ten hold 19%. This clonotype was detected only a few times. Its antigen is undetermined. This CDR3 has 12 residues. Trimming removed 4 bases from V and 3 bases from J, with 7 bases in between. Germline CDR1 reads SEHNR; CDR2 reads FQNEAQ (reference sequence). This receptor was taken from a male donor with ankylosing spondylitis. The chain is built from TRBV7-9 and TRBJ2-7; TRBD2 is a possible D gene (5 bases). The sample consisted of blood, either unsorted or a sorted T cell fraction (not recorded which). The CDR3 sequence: CASSSGNYEQYF. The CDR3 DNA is TGTGCCAGCAGCTCCGGGAACTACGAGCAGTACTTC.